This is a list of T cell receptor beta chains from one sample in a study of beta chain features in type 1 diabetes. Repertoires were generated with immunoSEQ multiplex PCR, while TCRdb's copy carries only in-frame clones and drops some. Among about 900,000 clones listed, under 20% were seen once. Sequencing used naive CD4+ T cells from blood. The receptor set was obtained from a woman aged 18-30 years in good health. The CDR3 runs from the conserved cysteine through the conserved F or W. Not all rows give a size; the values are once, few, many and, for expanded clones, a class.

v_call,clone_size,j_call,cdr3_aa
TRBV25-1,.,TRBJ2-5,CASSYRGQETQYF
TRBV18,.,TRBJ2-7,CASSPTGQGYEQYF
TRBV4-3,few,TRBJ2-2,CASSQDWLAGDTGELFF
TRBV7-2,few,TRBJ1-1,CASSLVYGGNTEAFF
TRBV20-1,.,TRBJ2-5,CSAPIQETQYF
TRBV7-2,.,TRBJ2-7,CASSGTVSSYEQYF
TRBV4-2,.,TRBJ2-5,CASSQDLADAPETQYF
TRBV7-9,few,TRBJ1-1,CASSTRQGMNTEAFF
TRBV11-2,few,TRBJ2-1,CASSLDRSGRLNEQFF
TRBV28,few,TRBJ2-7,CASSLRFYEQYF
TRBV11-2,.,TRBJ2-5,CASSLGITETQYF
TRBV7-9,.,TRBJ2-1,CASSSPSGRFDNEQFF
TRBV7-9,.,TRBJ2-5,CASSLSTGETQYF
TRBV6-1,.,TRBJ1-3,CASTSELAGNTIYF
TRBV7-2,.,TRBJ2-5,CASSLGLANQETQYF
TRBV5-6,.,TRBJ2-5,CASSGMGVPETQYF